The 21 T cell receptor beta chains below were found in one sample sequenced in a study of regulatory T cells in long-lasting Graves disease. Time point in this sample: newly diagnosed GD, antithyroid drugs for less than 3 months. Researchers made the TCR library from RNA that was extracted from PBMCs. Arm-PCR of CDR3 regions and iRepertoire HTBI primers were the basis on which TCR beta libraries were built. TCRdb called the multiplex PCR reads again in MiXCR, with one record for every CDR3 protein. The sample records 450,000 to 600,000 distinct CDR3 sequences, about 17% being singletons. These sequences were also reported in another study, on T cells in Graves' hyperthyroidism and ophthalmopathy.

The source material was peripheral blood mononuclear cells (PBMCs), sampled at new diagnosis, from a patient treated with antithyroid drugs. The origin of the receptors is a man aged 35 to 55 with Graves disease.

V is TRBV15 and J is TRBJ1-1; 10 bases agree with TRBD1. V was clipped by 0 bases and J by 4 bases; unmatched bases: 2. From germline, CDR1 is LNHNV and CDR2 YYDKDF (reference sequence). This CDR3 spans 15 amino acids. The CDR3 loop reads CATSRERTGGTEAFF. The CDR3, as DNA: TGTGCCACCAGCAGAGAACGGACAGGGGGCACTGAAGCTTTCTTT.

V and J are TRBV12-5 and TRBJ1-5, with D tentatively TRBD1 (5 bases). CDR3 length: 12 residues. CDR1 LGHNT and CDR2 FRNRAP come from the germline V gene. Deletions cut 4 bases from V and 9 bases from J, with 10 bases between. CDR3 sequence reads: CASGSSGWPQHF. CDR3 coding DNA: TGTGCTAGTGGTTCATCAGGGTGGCCCCAGCATTTT.

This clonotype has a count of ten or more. The CDR3 reads CASSQDQWGRSNYGYTF. In DNA, the CDR3 is TGTGCCAGCAGCCAAGATCAGTGGGGCAGGAGCAACTATGGCTACACCTTC. J is TRBJ1-2 and V is TRBV3-1; TRBD1 might be the D (5 bases). Per the germline V gene, CDR1 is LGHDT and CDR2 is YNNKEL (reference sequence). The CDR3 is 17 amino acids. Trimming took 0 bases from V and 2 from J, leaving 16 bases between them.

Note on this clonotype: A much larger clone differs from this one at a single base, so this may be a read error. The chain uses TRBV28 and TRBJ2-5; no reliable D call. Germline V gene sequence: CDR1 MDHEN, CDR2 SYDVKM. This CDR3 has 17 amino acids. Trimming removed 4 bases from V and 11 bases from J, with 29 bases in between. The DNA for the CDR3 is TGTGCCAGCAGTTCCCCTTTCGGTAGCCCCACTTACAATGAGCAGTACTTC. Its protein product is CASSSPFGSPTYNEQYF.

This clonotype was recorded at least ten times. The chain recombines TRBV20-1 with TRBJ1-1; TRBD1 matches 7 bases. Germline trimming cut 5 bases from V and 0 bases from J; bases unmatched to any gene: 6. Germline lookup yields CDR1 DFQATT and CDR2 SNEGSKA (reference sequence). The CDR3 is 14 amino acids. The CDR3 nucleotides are TGCAGTGCTCTCCCAGGGGGGTTGAACACTGAAGCTTTCTTT. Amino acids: CSALPGGLNTEAFF.

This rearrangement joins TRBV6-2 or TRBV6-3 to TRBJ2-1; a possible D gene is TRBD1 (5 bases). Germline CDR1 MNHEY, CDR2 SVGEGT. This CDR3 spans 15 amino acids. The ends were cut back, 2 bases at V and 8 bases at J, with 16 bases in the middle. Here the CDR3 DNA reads TGTGCCAGCAGTTACGTACAAAGGGGCCGGGATGAGCAGTTCTTC. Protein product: CASSYVQRGRDEQFF.

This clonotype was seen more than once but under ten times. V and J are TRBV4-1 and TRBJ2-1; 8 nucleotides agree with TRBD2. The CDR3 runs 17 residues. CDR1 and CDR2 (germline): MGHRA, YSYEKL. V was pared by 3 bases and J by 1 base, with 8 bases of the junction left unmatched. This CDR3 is CASSQTLASGSYNEQFF. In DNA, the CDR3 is TGCGCCAGCAGCCAGACCCTAGCTAGCGGGTCCTACAATGAGCAGTTCTTC.

CDR3 sequence (DNA): TGTGCCAGCAGTTGGAGGACAGGGCCCACCGGGGAGCTGTTTTTT. Translating it yields CASSWRTGPTGELFF. The chain recombines TRBV6-2 or TRBV6-3 with TRBJ2-2; 8 bases align to TRBD1. The CDR3 runs to 15 residues. CDR1 and CDR2 (germline): MNHEY, SVGEGT. The junction had 5 bases not matched to a gene; V was cut back by 4 bases and J by 4 bases.

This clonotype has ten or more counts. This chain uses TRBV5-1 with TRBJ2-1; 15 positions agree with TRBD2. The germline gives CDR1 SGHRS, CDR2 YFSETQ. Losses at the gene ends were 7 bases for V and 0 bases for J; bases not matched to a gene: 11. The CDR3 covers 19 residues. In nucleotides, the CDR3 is TGCGCCAGCTTTCCGGGACTAGCGGGAGGATCTAGCTCCTACAATGAGCAGTTCTTC. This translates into CASFPGLAGGSSSYNEQFF. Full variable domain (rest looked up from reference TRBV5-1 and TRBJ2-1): KAGVTQTPRYLIKTRGQQVTLSCSPISGHRSVSWYQQTPGQGLQFLFEYFSETQRNKGNFPGRFSGRQFSNSRSEMNVSTLELGDSALYLCASFPGLAGGSSSYNEQFFGPGTRLTVL.

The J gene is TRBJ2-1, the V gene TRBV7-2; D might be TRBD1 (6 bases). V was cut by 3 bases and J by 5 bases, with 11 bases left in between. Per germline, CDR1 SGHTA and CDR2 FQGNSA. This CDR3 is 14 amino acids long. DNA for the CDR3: TGTGCCAGCAGCTTTTGGACAGCCCACAATGAGCAGTTCTTC. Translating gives CASSFWTAHNEQFF.

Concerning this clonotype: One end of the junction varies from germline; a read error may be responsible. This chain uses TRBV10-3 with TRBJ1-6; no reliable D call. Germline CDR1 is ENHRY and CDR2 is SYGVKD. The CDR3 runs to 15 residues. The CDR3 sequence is CASWGGSSYSSPLHF. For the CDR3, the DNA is TGTGCCTCGTGGGGAGGAAGCTCCTATAGTTCACCCCTCCACTTT.

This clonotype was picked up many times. CDR3 sequence reads: CASSYRVPDTQYF. Written as DNA, the CDR3 is TGTGCCAGCAGTTACCGGGTTCCAGATACGCAGTATTTT. The genes are TRBV6-2 or TRBV6-3 and TRBJ2-3; D uncertain. V lost 2 bases and J 4 bases, leaving 7 bases between the germline ends. Germline CDR1 is MNHEY and CDR2 is SVGEGT. There are 13 residues in the CDR3.

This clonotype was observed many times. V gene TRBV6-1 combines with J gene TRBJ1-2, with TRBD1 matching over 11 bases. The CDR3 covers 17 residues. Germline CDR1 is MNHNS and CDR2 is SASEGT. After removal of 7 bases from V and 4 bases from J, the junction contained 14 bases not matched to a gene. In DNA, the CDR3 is TGTGCCAGCATTCGAGGGACAGGGGGATATTCGGGCTATGGCTACACCTTC. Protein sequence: CASIRGTGGYSGYGYTF.

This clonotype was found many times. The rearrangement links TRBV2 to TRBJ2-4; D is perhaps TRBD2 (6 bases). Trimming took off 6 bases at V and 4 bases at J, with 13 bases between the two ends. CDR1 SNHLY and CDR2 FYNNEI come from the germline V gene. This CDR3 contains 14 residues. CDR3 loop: CASRVAVPKNIQYF. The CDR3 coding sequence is TGTGCCAGCAGGGTAGCGGTGCCGAAAAACATTCAGTACTTC. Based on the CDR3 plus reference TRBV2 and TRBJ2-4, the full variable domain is EPEVTQTPSHQVTQMGQEVILRCVPISNHLYFYWYRQILGQKVEFLVSFYNNEISEKSEIFDDQFSVERPDGSNFTLKIRSTKLEDSAMYFCASRVAVPKNIQYFGAGTRLSVL.

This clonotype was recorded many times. CDR3 nucleotides: TGTGCCAGCAGTCTCGATGGCTACACCTTC. Translation gives CASSLDGYTF. J is TRBJ1-2 and V is TRBV12-3 or TRBV12-4; D is uncertain. Between the trimmed V and J ends, which lost 5 bases and 6 bases, there was a span of 4 bases. CDR3 size: 10 residues.

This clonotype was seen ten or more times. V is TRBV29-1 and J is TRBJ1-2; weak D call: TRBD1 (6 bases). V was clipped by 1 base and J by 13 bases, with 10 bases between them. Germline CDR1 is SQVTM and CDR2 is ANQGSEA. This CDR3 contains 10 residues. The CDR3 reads CSVEGGAGTF. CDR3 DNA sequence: TGCAGCGTTGAAGGGGGGGCCGGCACCTTC.

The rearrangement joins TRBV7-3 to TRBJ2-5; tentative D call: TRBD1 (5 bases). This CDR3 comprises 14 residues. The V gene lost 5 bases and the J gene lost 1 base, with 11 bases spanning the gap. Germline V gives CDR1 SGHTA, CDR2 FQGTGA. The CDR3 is CASSLQTVQETQYF. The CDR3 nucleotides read TGTGCCAGCAGCCTCCAGACAGTCCAAGAGACCCAGTACTTC.

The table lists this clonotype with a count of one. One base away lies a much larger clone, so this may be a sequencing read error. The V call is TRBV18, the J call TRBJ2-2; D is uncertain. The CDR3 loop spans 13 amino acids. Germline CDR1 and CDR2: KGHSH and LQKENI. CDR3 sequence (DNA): TGTGCCGGCTCACCACAATCTGCCGGGGAGCTGTTTTTT. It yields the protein CAGSPQSAGELFF.

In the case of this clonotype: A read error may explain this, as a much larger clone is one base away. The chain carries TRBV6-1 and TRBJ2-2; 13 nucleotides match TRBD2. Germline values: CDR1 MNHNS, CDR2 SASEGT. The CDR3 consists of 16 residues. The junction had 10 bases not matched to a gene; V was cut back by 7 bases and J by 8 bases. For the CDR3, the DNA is TGTGCCAGCAACCAGCGGACTAGCGGGAGCCTTGGGGAGCTGTTTTTT. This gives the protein CASNQRTSGSLGELFF.

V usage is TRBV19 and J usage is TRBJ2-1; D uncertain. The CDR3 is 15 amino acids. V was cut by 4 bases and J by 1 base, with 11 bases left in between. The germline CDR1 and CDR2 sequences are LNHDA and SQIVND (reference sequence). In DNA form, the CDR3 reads TGTGCCAGTAGTAACGGGCCCCCTTCCTACAATGAGCAGTTCTTC. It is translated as CASSNGPPSYNEQFF.

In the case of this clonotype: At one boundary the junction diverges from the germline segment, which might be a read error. The CDR3 nucleotides read TGTGCCAGCAGCCCTGGGACTAGCGGGATGACCCAAGGGACCCAGTACTTC. It is translated as CASSPGTSGMTQGTQYF. V usage is TRBV4-2 and J usage is TRBJ2-5; TRBD2 matches at 13 bases. This CDR3 is built from 17 residues. CDR1 LGHNA and CDR2 YNFKEQ come from the germline V gene.